The present T cell receptor (beta chain) was sequenced within a study of T cell responses to AZD1222 COVID-19 vaccine. Study results and caveats: Repertoire sampling happened only post peak T cell response.

Comment on this clone: The antigen is undetermined.

Germline CDR1 and CDR2: MDHEN and SYDVKM. CDR3 size: 15 residues. The ends were cut back, 5 bases at V and 8 bases at J, with 19 bases in the middle. TCRdb's table, derived via immunoSEQ multiplex PCR, lists solely in-frame clones and lacks some. The sample yields about 150,000 clones, around 87% seen once. The input for sequencing was peripheral blood, taken 28 days after the second AZD1222 dose. The TCR originated in an adult who received the AZD1222 COVID-19 vaccine. The chain carries TRBV28 and TRBJ1-3; TRBD1 is a possible D gene (5 bases). CDR3 in amino acids: CASSTPVGRGHTIYF. DNA of the CDR3: TGTGCCAGCAGTACCCCTGTAGGAAGGGGCCACACCATATATTTT.